This T cell receptor beta chain emerged from a study of coeliac disease. Study-wide results and caveats: In active celiac disease, intraepithelial and lamina propria TRB and TRG repertoires were less clonal than controls. Few TRB amino acid sequences were shared between samples; most were unique.

Clones were read by immunoSEQ multiplex PCR, and TCRdb kept only the in-frame ones, dropping some. The sample includes fewer than 10,000 clones, 67% of them seen just once. V was shortened by 6 bases and J by 0 bases, with 8 bases between the two germline ends. Germline-derived CDR1 and CDR2 are KGHSH and LQKENI. This CDR3 has 13 residues. Regarding this clone: Its specificity is unknown.

Sequencing was performed on lamina propria lymphocytes from the gut. This chain links TRBV18 with TRBJ1-1; no definite D call. The clonotype originates from a woman aged 60-70 years with celiac disease. The CDR3, as DNA: TGTGCCAGCTCTCTCGACATGAACACTGAAGCTTTCTTT. This encodes CASSLDMNTEAFF.